The 28 T cell receptor beta chains given below trace back to one sample, sequenced in a study of OX40 agonist ivuxolimab in advanced cancers. Measured with immunoSEQ multiplex PCR; TCRdb has only the in-frame clones, and not every one. The sample lists more than 55,000 clones; around 86% were seen once. Sample: CD4+ or CD8+ T cells sorted from blood, taken in a trial of the OX40 agonist ivuxolimab. The receptors were gathered from an adult with an advanced solid tumor such as melanoma, head and neck, liver or kidney cancer.

V usage is TRBV7-4 and J usage is TRBJ1-1; weak D call: TRBD1 (6 bases). The germline CDR1 and CDR2 sequences are SGHVT and SQSDAQ. CDR3 length: 11 residues. Trimming left V 6 bases short and J 11 bases short, with 13 bases between. As DNA, the CDR3 is TGTGCCAGCAGTCACTCGACAGGCGCTTTCTTT. Translation gives CASSHSTGAFF.

The chain uses TRBV11-2 and TRBJ2-7; unclear D gene. The CDR3 is made up of 14 amino acids. Germline values: CDR1 SGHAT, CDR2 FQNNGV. Trimming removed 5 bases at V and 3 bases at J, with 14 bases between. The CDR3 region is CASSPGRLHYEQYF. The CDR3 region has the DNA TGTGCCAGCAGCCCAGGACGTCTGCACTACGAGCAGTACTTC.

J is TRBJ2-7 and V is TRBV29-1; TRBD2 agrees at 7 bases. The CDR3 consists of 15 residues. Germline V lookup: CDR1 SQVTM, CDR2 ANQGSEA. The V and J ends lost 6 bases and 5 bases, in that order; junction bases with no gene match: 16. The CDR3 DNA reads as TGCAGCGTAGCCACTCTTTTGGCGGGAGTGAACGAGCAGTACTTC. Translation gives CSVATLLAGVNEQYF.

This clone was observed a few times. The gene calls are TRBV13 and TRBJ2-3; D perhaps matches TRBD2 (6 bases). Trimming left V 6 bases short and J 11 bases short, with 18 bases between. The length of the CDR3 is 13 residues. CDR1 and CDR2 (germline): PRHDT, FYEKMQ (reference sequence). CDR3: CASRSPGLPRQYF. In DNA form, the CDR3 reads TGTGCCAGCAGATCCCCGGGACTGCCTAGGCAGTATTTT.

The chain links TRBV11-2 to TRBJ1-1, with 9 bases that match TRBD1. The ends lost 4 bases at V and 1 base at J; junction bases unmatched: 4. Germline CDR1 is SGHAT and CDR2 is FQNNGV. This CDR3 is built from 15 residues. CDR3 protein: CASSWGQGENTEAFF. The CDR3 DNA sequence: TGTGCCAGCAGCTGGGGACAGGGCGAGAACACTGAAGCTTTCTTT.

In this sample, this clone turned up once. CDR3 sequence reads: CATPPGNTIYF. The CDR3, as DNA: TGTGCCACTCCCCCAGGAAACACCATATATTTT. This chain connects TRBV28 to TRBJ1-3; D call uncertain. V lost 10 bases, J lost 4 bases, and 8 bases lay in between. This CDR3 contains 11 residues. Germline CDR1 is MDHEN and CDR2 is SYDVKM.

The V call is TRBV6-5, the J call TRBJ1-1; 7 nucleotides align to TRBD1. This CDR3 is 14 amino acids long. CDR1 is MNHEY, CDR2 SVGAGI, per germline. V shed 4 bases and J 1 base; nucleotides not matched to a gene: 3. The CDR3 loop reads CASSSWTGNTEAFF. The CDR3 DNA follows: TGTGCCAGCAGTTCTTGGACAGGGAACACTGAAGCTTTCTTT.

The chain joins TRBV2 to TRBJ2-5; unclear D gene. V was clipped by 4 bases and J by 2 bases, with 11 bases between them. Germline lookup yields CDR1 SNHLY and CDR2 FYNNEI. The CDR3 length is 14 residues. CDR3 protein: CASSVKREQETQYF. Here the CDR3 DNA reads TGTGCCAGCAGTGTAAAAAGGGAACAAGAGACCCAGTACTTC.

As DNA, the CDR3 is TGTGCCAGCAACAGGGGGACTAGCGGAAACAATGAGCAGTTCTTC. Protein sequence: CASNRGTSGNNEQFF. The J gene is TRBJ2-1, the V gene TRBV7-8; 11 bases are a match to TRBD2. The germline V gene encodes CDR1 SGHVS and CDR2 FQNEAQ. This CDR3 spans 15 amino acids. J was trimmed by 5 bases and V by 7 bases; bases with no gene match: 7.

The rearrangement links TRBV9 to TRBJ2-2, with D possibly matching TRBD1 (5 bases). Deletions cut 1 base from V and 5 bases from J, with 12 bases between. The CDR3 runs to 15 residues. Germline V gene lookup returns CDR1 SGDLS and CDR2 YYNGEE. The CDR3 sequence is CASSVRGRGTGELFF. As DNA, the CDR3 is TGTGCCAGCAGCGTAAGGGGCCGAGGTACCGGGGAGCTGTTTTTT.

The chain joins TRBV7-2 to TRBJ2-2, with D possibly TRBD2 on 7 matching bases. This CDR3 comprises 14 residues. V dropped 5 bases and J dropped 7 bases, with 14 bases sitting between them. Germline V CDR1 and CDR2: SGHTA, FQGNSA. Here the CDR3 reads CASSRRGAVGELFF. The CDR3, as DNA: TGTGCCAGCAGCCGTCGGGGGGCAGTCGGGGAGCTGTTTTTT.

This clone was detected once. The chain uses TRBV5-1 and TRBJ1-6, with D possibly TRBD1 on 6 matching bases. This CDR3 spans 16 amino acids. Per the germline V gene, CDR1 is SGHRS and CDR2 is YFSETQ. V was clipped by 4 bases and J by 0 bases, with 11 bases between them. The CDR3 loop is CASSTDRSSYNSPLHF. As DNA, the CDR3 is TGCGCCAGCAGCACCGACAGGAGCTCCTATAATTCACCCCTCCACTTT.

The chain employs TRBV10-1 and TRBJ2-2; D may be TRBD2 (6 bases). Trimming cost V 0 bases and J 5 bases, with 13 bases left between them. Germline lookup yields CDR1 WNHNN and CDR2 SYGVQD (reference sequence). The CDR3 sequence is 16 residues long. The CDR3 sequence is CASSESVEGQTGELFF. The DNA of the CDR3 is TGCGCCAGCAGTGAGTCAGTGGAGGGTCAGACCGGGGAGCTGTTTTTT.

V is TRBV7-9 and J is TRBJ2-2; no definite D call. The CDR3 is 13 residues long. V lost 5 bases and J lost 5, with 9 bases in between. Germline CDR1 and CDR2: SEHNR and FQNEAQ (reference sequence). Here the CDR3 reads CASSLTLTGELFF. The CDR3 DNA reads as TGTGCCAGCAGCCTGACTCTTACCGGGGAGCTGTTTTTT. The full variable domain, rest sourced from reference TRBV7-9 and TRBJ2-2, is DTGVSQNPRHKITKRGQNVTFRCDPISEHNRLYWYRQTLGQGPEFLTYFQNEAQLEKSRLLSDRFSAERPKGSFSTLEIQRTEQGDSAMYLCASSLTLTGELFFGEGSRLTVL.

The genes are TRBV5-1 and TRBJ1-2; a possible D gene is TRBD1 (6 bases). Trimming removed 4 bases at V and 0 bases at J, with 16 bases between. Germline V gene lookup returns CDR1 SGHRS and CDR2 YFSETQ. The CDR3 sequence is 16 residues long. CDR3 DNA sequence: TGCGCCAGCAGCCTAGGGGGAACTGCAGCTAACTATGGCTACACCTTC. This sequence encodes CASSLGGTAANYGYTF.

The gene calls are TRBV19 and TRBJ1-6; tentatively, D is TRBD1 (5 bases). The germline CDR1 and CDR2 sequences are LNHDA and SQIVND (reference sequence). The CDR3 sequence is 15 residues long. Trimming pared 3 bases from V and 7 bases from J, leaving 13 bases between. The CDR3 region has the DNA TGTGCCAGTAGTATTCGGTCCGGGGGGAATTCACCCCTCCACTTT. Its translation is CASSIRSGGNSPLHF.

This clone appeared once. V and J are TRBV18 and TRBJ1-1, with D possibly TRBD1 on 6 matching bases. The CDR3 totals 16 residues. The V gene's germline CDR1 is KGHSH and CDR2 LQKENI. V lost 1 base, J lost 4 bases, and 16 bases lay in between. This chain's CDR3 is CASSPLPQGSGTEAFF. CDR3 DNA sequence: TGTGCCAGCTCACCACTCCCACAGGGATCAGGCACTGAAGCTTTCTTT.

This clone has just one count. The chain combines TRBV5-4 with TRBJ2-3, with 8 nucleotides matching TRBD2. The CDR3 loop spans 13 amino acids. Trimming took 4 bases from V and 8 from J; bases not matched to a gene: 6. Germline assignment: CDR1 SGHNT and CDR2 YYREEE (reference sequence). The CDR3 reads CASSPGGRSTQYF. CDR3 DNA: TGTGCCAGCAGCCCGGGAGGGCGCAGTACGCAGTATTTT.

The chain is built from TRBV10-3 and TRBJ1-2; D gene uncertain. Germline CDR1 reads ENHRY; CDR2 reads SYGVKD. V lost 0 bases and J lost 8, with 10 bases in between. CDR3 size: 13 residues. The CDR3 reads CAISESVKRGYTF. The CDR3 DNA sequence: TGTGCCATCAGTGAGTCAGTAAAGAGAGGCTACACCTTC.

The CDR3 nucleotides read TGTGCCAGCGAGGGGGATTCCTACGAGCAGTACTTC. It codes for CASEGDSYEQYF. This chain connects TRBV6-1 to TRBJ2-7, with TRBD1 as a possible D gene (6 bases). From germline, CDR1 is MNHNS and CDR2 SASEGT. Trimming left V 8 bases short and J 1 base short, with 9 bases between. The CDR3 is made up of 12 amino acids.

The rearrangement uses TRBV5-5 and TRBJ1-5, with 10 positions matching TRBD1. This CDR3 contains 15 residues. V lost 4 bases and J lost 2; bases outside the gene matches: 3. CDR1 and CDR2 (germline): SGHKS, YYEKEE (reference sequence). As DNA, the CDR3 is TGTGCCAGCAGCGACGGGACAGGGGGCAATCAGCCCCAGCATTTT. It yields the protein CASSDGTGGNQPQHF.

CDR3 DNA: TGTGCCAGCAGCGGGGCTGGGGCCAACGTCCTGACTTTC. Protein: CASSGAGANVLTF. This chain uses TRBV28 with TRBJ2-6, with D perhaps TRBD2 (5 bases). V dropped 6 bases and J dropped 2 bases, with 5 bases sitting between them. This CDR3 is 13 amino acids long. Germline V gene lookup returns CDR1 MDHEN and CDR2 SYDVKM. The full variable domain, with the rest looked up from reference TRBV28 and TRBJ2-6, is DVKVTQSSRYLVKRTGEKVFLECVQDMDHENMFWYRQDPGLGLRLIYFSYDVKMKEKGDIPEGYSVSREKKERFSLILESASTNQTSMYLCASSGAGANVLTFGAGSRLTVL.

The chain joins TRBV29-1 to TRBJ2-1; D is tentatively TRBD1 or TRBD2 (5 bases each). The CDR3 totals 13 residues. V lost 3 bases to trimming and J lost 4 bases, with 10 bases between them. Germline CDR1 and CDR2: SQVTM and ANQGSEA. CDR3 in DNA: TGCAGCGTTGAGGGGGTCGGTTACAATGAGCAGTTCTTC. This encodes CSVEGVGYNEQFF.

V and J are TRBV5-1 and TRBJ2-3; possibly TRBD1 or TRBD2 for D (5 bases each). CDR1 is SGHRS and CDR2 is YFSETQ in the germline V gene. V dropped 7 bases and J dropped 0 bases, with 9 bases sitting between them. The CDR3 covers 13 residues. CDR3 in DNA: TGCGCCAGCCTCGGGGCTAGCACAGATACGCAGTATTTT. Amino acids: CASLGASTDTQYF.

V is TRBV14 and J is TRBJ1-6, with a possible D match to TRBD1 (6 bases). Trimming left V 1 base short and J 4 bases short, with 11 bases between. Per the germline V gene, CDR1 is SGHDN and CDR2 is FVKESK. CDR3 length: 16 amino acids. CDR3 in amino acids: CASSQGGRGYNSPLHF. CDR3 in DNA: TGTGCCAGCAGCCAAGGAGGTAGGGGGTATAATTCACCCCTCCACTTT. Variable domain in full (rest from reference TRBV14 and TRBJ1-6): EAGVTQFPSHSVIEKGQTVTLRCDPISGHDNLYWYRRVMGKEIKFLLHFVKESKQDESGMPNNRFLAERTGGTYSTLKVQPAELEDSGVYFCASSQGGRGYNSPLHFGNGTRLTVT.

The gene calls are TRBV27 and TRBJ1-5; possible D gene TRBD1, 5 bases. The germline CDR1 and CDR2 sequences are MNHEY and SMNVEV (reference sequence). The CDR3 consists of 14 residues. Trimming shortened V by 5 bases and J by 6 bases, and 14 bases separated the two germline ends. The CDR3 is CASSQGAPFQPQHF. The CDR3 coding sequence is TGTGCCAGCAGTCAAGGGGCGCCGTTTCAGCCCCAGCATTTT.

The chain is built from TRBV29-1 and TRBJ2-7; TRBD1 is a possible D gene (6 bases). From germline, CDR1 is SQVTM and CDR2 ANQGSEA. Trimming pared 4 bases from V and 7 bases from J, leaving 17 bases between. CDR3 length equals 13 residues. CDR3 sequence: CSVGTDLLWEQYF. The CDR3 nucleotides read TGCAGCGTTGGGACAGATCTACTCTGGGAGCAGTACTTC.

V usage is TRBV5-1 and J usage is TRBJ1-4; D gene uncertain. This CDR3 is built from 14 residues. Trimming removed 0 bases at V and 8 bases at J, with 11 bases between. Germline CDR1 reads SGHRS; CDR2 reads YFSETQ. The CDR3: CASSLVAGQEKLFF. Written as DNA, the CDR3 is TGCGCCAGCAGCTTGGTGGCAGGTCAAGAAAAACTGTTTTTT.